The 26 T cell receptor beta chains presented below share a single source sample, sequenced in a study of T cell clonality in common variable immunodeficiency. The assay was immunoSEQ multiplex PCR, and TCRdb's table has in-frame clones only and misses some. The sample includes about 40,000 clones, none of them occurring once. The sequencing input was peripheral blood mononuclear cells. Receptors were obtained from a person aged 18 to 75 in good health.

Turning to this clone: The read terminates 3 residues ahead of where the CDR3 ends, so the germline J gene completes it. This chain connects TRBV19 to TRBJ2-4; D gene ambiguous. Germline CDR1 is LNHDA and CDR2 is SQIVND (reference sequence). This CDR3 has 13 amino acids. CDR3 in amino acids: CASSILGNYGQYF. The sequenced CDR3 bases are TGTGCCAGTAGTATCCTAGGAAACTATGGT.

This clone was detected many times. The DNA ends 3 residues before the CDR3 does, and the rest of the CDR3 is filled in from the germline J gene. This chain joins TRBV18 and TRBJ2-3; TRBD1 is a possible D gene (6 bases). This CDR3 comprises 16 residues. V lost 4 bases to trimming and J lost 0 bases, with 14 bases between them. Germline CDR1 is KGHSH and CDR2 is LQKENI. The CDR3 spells CASSQDSSPSTDTQYF. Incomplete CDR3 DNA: TGTGCCAGCTCACAGGACAGTAGTCCTAGCACAGATACG.

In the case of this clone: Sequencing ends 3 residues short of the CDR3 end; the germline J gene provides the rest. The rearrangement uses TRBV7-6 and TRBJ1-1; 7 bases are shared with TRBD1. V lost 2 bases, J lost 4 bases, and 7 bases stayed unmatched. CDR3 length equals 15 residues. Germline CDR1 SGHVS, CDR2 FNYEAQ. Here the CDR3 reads CASSLQTGTSTEAFF. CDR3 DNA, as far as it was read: TGTGCCAGCAGCTTACAGACAGGGACCAGCACTGAA. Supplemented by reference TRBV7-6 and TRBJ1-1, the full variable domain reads GAGVSQSPRYKVTKRGQDVALRCDPISGHVSLYWYRQALGQGPEFLTYFNYEAQQDKSGLPNDRFSAERPEGSISTLTIQRTEQRDSAMYRCASSLQTGTSTEAFFGQGTRLTVV.

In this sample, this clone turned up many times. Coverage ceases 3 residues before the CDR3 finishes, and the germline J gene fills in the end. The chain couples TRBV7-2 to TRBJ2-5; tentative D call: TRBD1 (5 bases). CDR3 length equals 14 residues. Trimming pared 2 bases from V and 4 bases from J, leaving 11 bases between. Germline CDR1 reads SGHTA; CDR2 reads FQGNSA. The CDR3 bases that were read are TGTGCCAGCAGCTTATGGCAGGGCCGAGAGACC. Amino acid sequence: CASSLWQGRET. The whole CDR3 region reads CASSLWQGRETQYF.

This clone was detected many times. The sequenced part of the CDR3 DNA is TGTGCCAGCAGCGCCGGGACAGGGTTCTACGAG. This gives the protein CASSAGTGFYE. The entire CDR3 reads CASSAGTGFYEQYF. This sequence joins TRBV7-2 and TRBJ2-7, with 9 bases aligning to TRBD1. The read stops 3 residues short of the end of the CDR3; the missing end is completed from the germline J gene. CDR1 SGHTA and CDR2 FQGNSA come from the germline V gene. The CDR3 is made up of 14 amino acids. With 5 bases clipped from V and 3 bases from J, the junction kept 5 bases outside the gene matches.

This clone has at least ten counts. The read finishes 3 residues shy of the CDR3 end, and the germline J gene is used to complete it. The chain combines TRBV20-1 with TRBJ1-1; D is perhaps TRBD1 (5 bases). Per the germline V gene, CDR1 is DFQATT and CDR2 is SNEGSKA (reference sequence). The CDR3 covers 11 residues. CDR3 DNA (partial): TGCAGTGCTAGATCCGGGGGAAGA. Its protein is CSARSGGR. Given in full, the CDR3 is CSARSGGRAFF.

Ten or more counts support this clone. The CDR3 here is CASSSQRGAGTDTQYF. The covered CDR3 bases are TGTGCCAGCAGCTCCCAGCGGGGGGCCGGCACAGATACG. This rearrangement joins TRBV5-4 to TRBJ2-3, with 9 positions matching TRBD2. The read is 3 residues too short to cover the CDR3 end, so that end is filled in from the germline J gene. This CDR3 is built from 16 residues. In germline, CDR1 is SGHNT, CDR2 YYREEE (reference sequence). Losses at the gene ends were 3 bases for V and 1 base for J; bases not matched to a gene: 6.

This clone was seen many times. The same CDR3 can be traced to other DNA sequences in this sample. CDR3 DNA, as far as it was read: TGCGCCAGCAGCTTGGCCGGACAAGGCGAGAATTCACCC. Amino acid sequence: CASSLAGQGENSP. The entire CDR3 protein reads CASSLAGQGENSPLHF. The chain employs TRBV5-1 and TRBJ1-6, with D maybe TRBD1 (5 bases). Read sequence stops 3 residues before the CDR3 end, and the germline J gene provides the missing end. Trimming pared 0 bases from V and 7 bases from J, leaving 14 bases between. The germline V gene has CDR1 SGHRS and CDR2 YFSETQ. This CDR3 has 16 amino acids.

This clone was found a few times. The CDR3 sequence: CASSLGGQNEQFF. CDR3 bases read: TGCGCCAGCAGCTTGGGGGGGCAGAATGAG. The V and J genes are TRBV5-1 and TRBJ2-1; perhaps TRBD1 as D (6 bases). The read halts 3 residues ahead of the CDR3 end, with the missing end drawn from the germline J gene. The CDR3 covers 13 residues. V was shortened by 0 bases and J by 7 bases, with 8 bases between the two germline ends. Germline CDR1 and CDR2: SGHRS and YFSETQ.

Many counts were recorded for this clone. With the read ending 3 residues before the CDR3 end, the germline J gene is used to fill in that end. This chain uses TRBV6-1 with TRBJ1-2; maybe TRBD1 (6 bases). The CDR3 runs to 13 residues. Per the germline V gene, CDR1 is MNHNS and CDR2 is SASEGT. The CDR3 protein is CASSERQTGLYTF. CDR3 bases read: TGTGCCAGCAGTGAAAGACAGACAGGTCTT.

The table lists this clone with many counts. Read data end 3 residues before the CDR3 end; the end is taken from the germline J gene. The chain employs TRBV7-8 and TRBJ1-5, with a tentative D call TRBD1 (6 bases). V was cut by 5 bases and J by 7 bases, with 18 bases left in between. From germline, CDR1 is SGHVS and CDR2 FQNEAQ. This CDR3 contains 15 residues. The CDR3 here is CASSPQGPLGQPQHF. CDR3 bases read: TGTGCCAGCAGCCCTCAGGGGCCCCTCGGGCAGCCC.

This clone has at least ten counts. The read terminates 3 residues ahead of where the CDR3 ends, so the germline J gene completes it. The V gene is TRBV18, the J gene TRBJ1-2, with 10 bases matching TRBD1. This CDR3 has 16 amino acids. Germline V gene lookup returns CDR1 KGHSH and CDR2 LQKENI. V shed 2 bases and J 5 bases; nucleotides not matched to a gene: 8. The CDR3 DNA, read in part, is TGTGCCAGCTCACCAACCGGGACAGGGGAATGGTATGGC. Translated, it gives CASSPTGTGEWYG. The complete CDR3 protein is CASSPTGTGEWYGYTF.

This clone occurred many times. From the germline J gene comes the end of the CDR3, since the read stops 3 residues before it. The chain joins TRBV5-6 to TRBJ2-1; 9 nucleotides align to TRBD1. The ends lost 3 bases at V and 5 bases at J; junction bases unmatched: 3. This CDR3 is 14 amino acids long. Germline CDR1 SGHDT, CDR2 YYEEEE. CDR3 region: CASSSGTGNNEQFF. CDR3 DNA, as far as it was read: TGTGCCAGCAGCTCCGGGACAGGGAACAATGAG.

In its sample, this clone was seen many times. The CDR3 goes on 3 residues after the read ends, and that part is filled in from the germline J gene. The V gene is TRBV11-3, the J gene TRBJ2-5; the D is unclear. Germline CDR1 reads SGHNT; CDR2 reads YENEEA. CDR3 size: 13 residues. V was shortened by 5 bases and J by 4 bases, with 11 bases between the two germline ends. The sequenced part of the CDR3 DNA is TGTGCCAGCAGCCTATATTCGGGAGAGACC. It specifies CASSLYSGET. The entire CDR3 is CASSLYSGETQYF. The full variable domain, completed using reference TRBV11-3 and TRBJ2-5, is EAGVVQSPRYKIIEKKQPVAFWCNPISGHNTLYWYLQNLGQGPELLIRYENEEAVDDSQLPKDRFSAERLKGVDSTLKIQPAELGDSAVYLCASSLYSGETQYFGPGTRLLVL.

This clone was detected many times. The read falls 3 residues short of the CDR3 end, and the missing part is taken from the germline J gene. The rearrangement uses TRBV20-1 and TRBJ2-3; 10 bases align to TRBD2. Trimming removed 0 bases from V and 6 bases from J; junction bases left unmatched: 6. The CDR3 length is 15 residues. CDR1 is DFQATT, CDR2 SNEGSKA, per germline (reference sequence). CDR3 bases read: TGCAGTGCTAGAGATATCAGCGGGAGGGCGGATACG. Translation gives CSARDISGRADT. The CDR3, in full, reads CSARDISGRADTQYF.

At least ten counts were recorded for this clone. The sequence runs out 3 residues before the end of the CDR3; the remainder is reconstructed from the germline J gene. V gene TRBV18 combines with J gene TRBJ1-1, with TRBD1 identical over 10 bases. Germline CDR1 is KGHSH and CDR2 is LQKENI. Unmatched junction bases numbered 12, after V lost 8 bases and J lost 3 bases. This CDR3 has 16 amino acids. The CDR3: CASLSADRGVDTEAFF. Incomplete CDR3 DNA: TGTGCCAGCCTCTCGGCGGACAGGGGGGTAGACACTGAA. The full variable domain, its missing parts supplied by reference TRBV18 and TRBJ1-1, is NAGVMQNPRHLVRRRGQEARLRCSPMKGHSHVYWYRQLPEEGLKFMVYLQKENIIDESGMPKERFSAEFPKEGPSILRIQQVVRGDSAAYFCASLSADRGVDTEAFFGQGTRLTVV.

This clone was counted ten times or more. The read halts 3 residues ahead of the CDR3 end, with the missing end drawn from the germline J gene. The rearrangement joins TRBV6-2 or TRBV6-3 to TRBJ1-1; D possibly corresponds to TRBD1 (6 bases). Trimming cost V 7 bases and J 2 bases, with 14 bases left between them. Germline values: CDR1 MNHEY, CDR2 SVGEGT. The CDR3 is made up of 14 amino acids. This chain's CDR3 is CASTFDRINTEAFF. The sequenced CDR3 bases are TGTGCCAGCACCTTTGACAGGATAAACACTGAA.

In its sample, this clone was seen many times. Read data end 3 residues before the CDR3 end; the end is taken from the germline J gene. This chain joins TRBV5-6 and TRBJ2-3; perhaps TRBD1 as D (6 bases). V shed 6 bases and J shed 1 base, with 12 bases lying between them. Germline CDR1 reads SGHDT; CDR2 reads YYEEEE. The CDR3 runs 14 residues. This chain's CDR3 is CASTSQGRTDTQYF. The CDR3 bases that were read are TGTGCCAGCACCTCTCAGGGGCGCACAGATACG. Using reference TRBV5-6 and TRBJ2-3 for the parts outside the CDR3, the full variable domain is DAGVTQSPTHLIKTRGQQVTLRCSPKSGHDTVSWYQQALGQGPQFIFQYYEEEERQRGNFPDRFSGHQFPNYSSELNVNALLLGDSALYLCASTSQGRTDTQYFGPGTRLTVL.

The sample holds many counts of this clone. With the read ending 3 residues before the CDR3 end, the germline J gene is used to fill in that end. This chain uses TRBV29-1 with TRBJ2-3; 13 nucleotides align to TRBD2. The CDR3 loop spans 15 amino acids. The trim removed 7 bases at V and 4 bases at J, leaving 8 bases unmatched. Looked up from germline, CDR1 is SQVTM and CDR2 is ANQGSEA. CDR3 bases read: TGCAGCGCCGTGACTAGCGGGGGGAAGGCAGATACG. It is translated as CSAVTSGGKADT. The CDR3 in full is CSAVTSGGKADTQYF.

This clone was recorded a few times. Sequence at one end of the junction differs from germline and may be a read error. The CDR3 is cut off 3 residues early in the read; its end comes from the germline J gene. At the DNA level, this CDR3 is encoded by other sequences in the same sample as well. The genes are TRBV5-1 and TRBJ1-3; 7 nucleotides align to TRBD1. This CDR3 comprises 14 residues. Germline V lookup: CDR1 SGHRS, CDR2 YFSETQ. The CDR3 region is CASSFTGVGNTIYF. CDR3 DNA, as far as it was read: TGCGCCAGCAGCTTTACAGGGGTAGGAAACACA.

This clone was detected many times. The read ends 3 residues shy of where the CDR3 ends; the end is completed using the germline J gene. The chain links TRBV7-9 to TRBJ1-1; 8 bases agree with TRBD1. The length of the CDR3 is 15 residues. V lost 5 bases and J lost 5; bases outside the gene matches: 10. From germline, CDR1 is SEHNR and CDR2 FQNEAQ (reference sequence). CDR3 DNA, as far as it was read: TGTGCCAGCAGCCCTTGGACAGGGTTGAGGACTGAA. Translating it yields CASSPWTGLRTE. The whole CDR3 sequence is CASSPWTGLRTEAFF.

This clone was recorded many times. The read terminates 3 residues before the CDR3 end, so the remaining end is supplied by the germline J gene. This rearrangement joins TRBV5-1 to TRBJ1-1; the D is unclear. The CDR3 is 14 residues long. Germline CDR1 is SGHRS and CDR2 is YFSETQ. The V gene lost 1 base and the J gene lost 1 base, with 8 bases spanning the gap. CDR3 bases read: TGCGCCAGCAGCTTGTACTCCGGGAACACTGAA. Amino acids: CASSLYSGNTE. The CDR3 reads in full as CASSLYSGNTEAFF.

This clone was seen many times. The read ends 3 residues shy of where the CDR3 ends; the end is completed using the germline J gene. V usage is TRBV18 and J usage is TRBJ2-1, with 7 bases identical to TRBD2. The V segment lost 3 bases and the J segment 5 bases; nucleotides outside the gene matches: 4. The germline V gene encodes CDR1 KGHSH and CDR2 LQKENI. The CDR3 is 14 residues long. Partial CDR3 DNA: TGTGCCAGCTCACCCTCTAGCGGAAACAATGAG. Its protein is CASSPSSGNNE. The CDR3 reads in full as CASSPSSGNNEQFF.

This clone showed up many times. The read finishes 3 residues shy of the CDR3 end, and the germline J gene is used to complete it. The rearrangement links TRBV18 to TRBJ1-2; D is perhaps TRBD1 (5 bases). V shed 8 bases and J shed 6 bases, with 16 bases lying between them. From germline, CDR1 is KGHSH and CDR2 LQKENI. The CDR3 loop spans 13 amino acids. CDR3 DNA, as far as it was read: TGTGCCAGCGCCCCCGACAGCTTAAATGGC. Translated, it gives CASAPDSLNG. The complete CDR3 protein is CASAPDSLNGYTF.

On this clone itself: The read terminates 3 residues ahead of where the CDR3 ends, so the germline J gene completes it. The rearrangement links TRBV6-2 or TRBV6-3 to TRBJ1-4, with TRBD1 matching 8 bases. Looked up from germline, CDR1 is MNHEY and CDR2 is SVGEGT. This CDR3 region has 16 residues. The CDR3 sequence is CASSRTQGAGNSPLFF. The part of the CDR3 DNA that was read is TGTGCCAGCAGCCGCACCCAGGGGGCGGGAAATTCACCA.

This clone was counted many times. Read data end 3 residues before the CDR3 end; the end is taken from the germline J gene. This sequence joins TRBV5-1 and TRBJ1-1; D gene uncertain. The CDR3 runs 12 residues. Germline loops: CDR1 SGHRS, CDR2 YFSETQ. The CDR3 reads CASSKTGQEAFF. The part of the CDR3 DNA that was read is TGCGCCAGCAGTAAGACGGGTCAGGAA.